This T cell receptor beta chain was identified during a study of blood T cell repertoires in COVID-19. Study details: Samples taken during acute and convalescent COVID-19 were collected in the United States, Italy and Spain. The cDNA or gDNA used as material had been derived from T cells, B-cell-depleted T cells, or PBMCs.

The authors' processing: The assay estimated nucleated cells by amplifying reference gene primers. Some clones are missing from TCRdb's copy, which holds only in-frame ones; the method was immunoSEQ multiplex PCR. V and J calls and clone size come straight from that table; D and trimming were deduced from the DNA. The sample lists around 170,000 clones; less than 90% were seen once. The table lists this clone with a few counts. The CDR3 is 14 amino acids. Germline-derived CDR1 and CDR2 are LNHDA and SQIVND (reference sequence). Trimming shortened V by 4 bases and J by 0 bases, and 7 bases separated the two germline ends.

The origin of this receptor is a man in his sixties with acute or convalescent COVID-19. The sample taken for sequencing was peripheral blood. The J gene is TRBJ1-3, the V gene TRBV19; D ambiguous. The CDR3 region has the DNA TGTGCCAGTAGTAACTCGGGCTCTGGAAACACCATATATTTT. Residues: CASSNSGSGNTIYF. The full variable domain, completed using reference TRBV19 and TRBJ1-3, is DGGITQSPKYLFRKEGQNVTLSCEQNLNHDAMYWYRQDPGQGLRLIYYSQIVNDFQKGDIAEGYSVSREKKESFPLTVTSAQKNPTAFYLCASSNSGSGNTIYFGEGSWLTVV.